The clone carrying this TCR beta chain has a count of ten or more. Its specificity is not known. The data belong to a study of T cells in Graves' hyperthyroidism and ophthalmopathy. This CDR3 contains 15 residues. Deletions cut 2 bases from V and 2 bases from J, with 15 bases between. Germline CDR1 reads DFQATT; CDR2 reads SNEGSKA (reference sequence). The study, taken as a whole, reports: Blood held most thyroid clonotypes expanded above 0.001 frequency.

Amplification targeted TCR beta CDR3 regions from RNA transcripts. TCR CDR3 underwent first-round RT-PCR with the HTBI primer set. Via MiXCR, TCRdb re-called the multiplex PCR reads, giving one row per CDR3 protein. The sample records more than 40,000 distinct CDR3 sequences, 45% to 50% being singletons. Sequenced: peripheral blood or thyroid tissue (not recorded which). The receptor was isolated from a woman in her 50s with Graves' hyperthyroidism. The V gene is TRBV20-1, the J gene TRBJ2-5; D gene uncertain. CDR3 DNA sequence: TGCAGTGCTAGACAGGATTACTATCGACAAGAGACCCAGTACTTC. It translates to CSARQDYYRQETQYF.